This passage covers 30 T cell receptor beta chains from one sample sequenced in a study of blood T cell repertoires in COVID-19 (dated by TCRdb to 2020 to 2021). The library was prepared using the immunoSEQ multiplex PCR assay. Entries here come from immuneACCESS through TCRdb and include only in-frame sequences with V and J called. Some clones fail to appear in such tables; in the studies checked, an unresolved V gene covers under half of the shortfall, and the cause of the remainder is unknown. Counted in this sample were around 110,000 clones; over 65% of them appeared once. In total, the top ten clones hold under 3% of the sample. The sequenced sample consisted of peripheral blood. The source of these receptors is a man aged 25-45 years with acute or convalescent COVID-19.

Here the CDR3 DNA reads TGCAGCGCGACAGGGGGCGAGAGCTATGGCTACACCTTC. It yields the protein CSATGGESYGYTF. The J gene is TRBJ1-2, the V gene TRBV29-1; 10 bases match TRBD1. CDR1 SQVTM and CDR2 ANQGSEA come from the germline V gene. The V segment lost 7 bases and the J segment 4 bases; nucleotides outside the gene matches: 6. The CDR3 is made up of 13 amino acids.

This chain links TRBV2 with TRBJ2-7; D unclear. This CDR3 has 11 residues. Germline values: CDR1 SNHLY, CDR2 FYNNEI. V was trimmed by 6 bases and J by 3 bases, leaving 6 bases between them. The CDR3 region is CASRSNYEQYF. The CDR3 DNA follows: TGTGCCAGCAGGTCTAACTACGAGCAGTACTTC.

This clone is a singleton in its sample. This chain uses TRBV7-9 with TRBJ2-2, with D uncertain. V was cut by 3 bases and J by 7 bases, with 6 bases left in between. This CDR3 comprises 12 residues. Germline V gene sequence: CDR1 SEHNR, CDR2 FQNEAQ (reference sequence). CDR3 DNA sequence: TGTGCCAGCAGCTTGGCCGTCGGGGAGCTGTTTTTT. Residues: CASSLAVGELFF.

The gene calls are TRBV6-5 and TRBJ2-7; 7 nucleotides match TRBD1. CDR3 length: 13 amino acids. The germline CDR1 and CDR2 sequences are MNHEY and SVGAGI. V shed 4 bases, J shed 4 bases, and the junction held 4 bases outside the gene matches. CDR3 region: CASSWARGYEQYV. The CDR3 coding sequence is TGTGCCAGCAGTTGGGCCAGGGGGTACGAGCAGTACGTC.

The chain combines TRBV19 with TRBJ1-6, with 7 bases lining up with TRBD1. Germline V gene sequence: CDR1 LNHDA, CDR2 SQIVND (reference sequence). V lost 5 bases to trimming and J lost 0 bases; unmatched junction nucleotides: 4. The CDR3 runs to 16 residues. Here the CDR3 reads CASSWGQSSYNSPLHF. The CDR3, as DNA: TGTGCCAGTAGTTGGGGACAGAGCTCCTATAATTCACCCCTCCACTTT.

CDR3 DNA: TGTGCCATCAGCAGGGAACCAAGCAATCAGCCCCAGCATTTT. This sequence encodes CAISREPSNQPQHF. The chain uses TRBV10-3 and TRBJ1-5, with a weak D call TRBD1 (5 bases). Trimming pared 6 bases from V and 1 base from J, leaving 10 bases between. Germline lookup yields CDR1 ENHRY and CDR2 SYGVKD. There are 14 residues in the CDR3.

CDR3 sequence (DNA): TGCGCCAGCAGCTTGGGGACAGGGGGCTTAAGCACTGAAGCTTTCTTT. It is translated as CASSLGTGGLSTEAFF. The chain joins TRBV5-1 to TRBJ1-1, with 11 bases that match TRBD1. Germline assignment: CDR1 SGHRS and CDR2 YFSETQ. The CDR3 extends over 16 amino acids. The junction had 5 bases not matched to a gene; V was cut back by 0 bases and J by 4 bases. The entire variable domain, with the rest obtained from reference TRBV5-1 and TRBJ1-1, is as follows: KAGVTQTPRYLIKTRGQQVTLSCSPISGHRSVSWYQQTPGQGLQFLFEYFSETQRNKGNFPGRFSGRQFSNSRSEMNVSTLELGDSALYLCASSLGTGGLSTEAFFGQGTRLTVV.

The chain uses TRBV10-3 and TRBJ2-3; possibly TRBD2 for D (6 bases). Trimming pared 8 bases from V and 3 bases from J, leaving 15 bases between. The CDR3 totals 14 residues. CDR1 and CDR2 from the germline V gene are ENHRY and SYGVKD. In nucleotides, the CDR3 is TGTGCCATCGCTTCCGGGGGAGGTACAGATACGCAGTATTTT. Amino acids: CAIASGGGTDTQYF.

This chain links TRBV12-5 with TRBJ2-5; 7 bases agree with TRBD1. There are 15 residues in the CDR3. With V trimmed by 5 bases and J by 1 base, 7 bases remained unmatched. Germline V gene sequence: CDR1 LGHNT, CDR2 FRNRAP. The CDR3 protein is CASGPRTGPQETQYF. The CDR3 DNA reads TGTGCTAGTGGTCCACGGACAGGCCCCCAAGAGACCCAGTACTTC.

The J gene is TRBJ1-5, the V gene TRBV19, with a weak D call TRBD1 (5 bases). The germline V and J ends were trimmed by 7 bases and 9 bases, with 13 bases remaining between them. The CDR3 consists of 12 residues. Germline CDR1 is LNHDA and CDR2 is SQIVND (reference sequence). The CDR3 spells CASKGGVRPQHF. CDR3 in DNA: TGTGCCAGTAAGGGAGGGGTCCGGCCCCAGCATTTT.

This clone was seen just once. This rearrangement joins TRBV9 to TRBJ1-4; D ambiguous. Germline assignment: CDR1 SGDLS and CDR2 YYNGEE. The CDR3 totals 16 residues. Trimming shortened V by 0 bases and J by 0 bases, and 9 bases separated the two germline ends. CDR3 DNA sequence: TGTGCCAGCAGCGTAGATGAGTTCACAACTAATGAAAAACTGTTTTTT. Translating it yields CASSVDEFTTNEKLFF.

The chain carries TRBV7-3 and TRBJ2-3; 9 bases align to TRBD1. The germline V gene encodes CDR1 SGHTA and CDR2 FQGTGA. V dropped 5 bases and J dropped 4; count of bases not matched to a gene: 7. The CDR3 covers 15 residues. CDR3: CASSKQGARADTQYF. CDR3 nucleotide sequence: TGTGCCAGCAGCAAACAGGGGGCGAGGGCAGATACGCAGTATTTT. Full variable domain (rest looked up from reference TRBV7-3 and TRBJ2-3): GAGVSQTPSNKVTEKGKYVELRCDPISGHTALYWYRQSLGQGPEFLIYFQGTGAADDSGLPNDRFFAVRPEGSVSTLKIQRTERGDSAVYLCASSKQGARADTQYFGPGTRLTVL.

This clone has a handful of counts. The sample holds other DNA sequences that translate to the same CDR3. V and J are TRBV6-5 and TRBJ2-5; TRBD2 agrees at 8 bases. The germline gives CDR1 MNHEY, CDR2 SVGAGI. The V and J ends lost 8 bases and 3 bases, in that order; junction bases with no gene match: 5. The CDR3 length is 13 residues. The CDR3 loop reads CASRTGGEETQYF. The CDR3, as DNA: TGTGCCAGCCGAACGGGGGGGGAAGAGACCCAGTACTTC.

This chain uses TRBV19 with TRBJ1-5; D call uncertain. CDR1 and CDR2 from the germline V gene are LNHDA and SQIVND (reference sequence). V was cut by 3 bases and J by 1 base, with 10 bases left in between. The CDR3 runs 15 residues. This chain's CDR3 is CASSIGDISNQPQHF. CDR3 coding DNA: TGTGCCAGTAGTATCGGGGATATCAGCAATCAGCCCCAGCATTTT. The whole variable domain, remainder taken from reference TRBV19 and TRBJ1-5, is DGGITQSPKYLFRKEGQNVTLSCEQNLNHDAMYWYRQDPGQGLRLIYYSQIVNDFQKGDIAEGYSVSREKKESFPLTVTSAQKNPTAFYLCASSIGDISNQPQHFGDGTRLSIL.

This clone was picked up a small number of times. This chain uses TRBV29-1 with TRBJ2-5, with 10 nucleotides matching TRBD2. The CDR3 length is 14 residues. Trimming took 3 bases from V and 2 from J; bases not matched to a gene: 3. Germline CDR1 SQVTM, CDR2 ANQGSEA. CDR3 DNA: TGCAGCGTTGATGGACTAGCGGTTCAAGAGACCCAGTACTTC. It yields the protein CSVDGLAVQETQYF. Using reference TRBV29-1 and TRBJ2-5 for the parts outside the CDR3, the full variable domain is SAVISQKPSRDICQRGTSLTIQCQVDSQVTMMFWYRQQPGQSLTLIATANQGSEATYESGFVIDKFPISRPNLTFSTLTVSNMSPEDSSIYLCSVDGLAVQETQYFGPGTRLLVL.

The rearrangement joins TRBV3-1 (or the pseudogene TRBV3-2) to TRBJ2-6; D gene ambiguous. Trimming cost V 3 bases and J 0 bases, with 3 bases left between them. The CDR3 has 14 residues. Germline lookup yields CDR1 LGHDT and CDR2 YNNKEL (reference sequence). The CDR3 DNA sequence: TGTGCCAGCAGCCAGCGCTCTGGGGCCAACGTCCTGACTTTC. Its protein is CASSQRSGANVLTF.

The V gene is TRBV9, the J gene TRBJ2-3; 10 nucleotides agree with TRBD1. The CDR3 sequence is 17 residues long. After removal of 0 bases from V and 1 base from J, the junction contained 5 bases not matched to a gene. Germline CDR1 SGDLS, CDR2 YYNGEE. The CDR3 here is CASSVAGGTGGTDTQYF. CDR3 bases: TGTGCCAGCAGCGTAGCTGGAGGGACAGGGGGCACAGATACGCAGTATTTT.

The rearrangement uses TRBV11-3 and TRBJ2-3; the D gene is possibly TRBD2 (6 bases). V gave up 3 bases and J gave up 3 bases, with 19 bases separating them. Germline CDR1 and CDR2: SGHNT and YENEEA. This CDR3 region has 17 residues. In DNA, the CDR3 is TGTGCCAGCAGCTTGCCCTATGGGCGGGATAGGACAGATACGCAGTATTTT. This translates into CASSLPYGRDRTDTQYF. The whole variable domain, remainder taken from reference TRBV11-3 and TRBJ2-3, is EAGVVQSPRYKIIEKKQPVAFWCNPISGHNTLYWYLQNLGQGPELLIRYENEEAVDDSQLPKDRFSAERLKGVDSTLKIQPAELGDSAVYLCASSLPYGRDRTDTQYFGPGTRLTVL.

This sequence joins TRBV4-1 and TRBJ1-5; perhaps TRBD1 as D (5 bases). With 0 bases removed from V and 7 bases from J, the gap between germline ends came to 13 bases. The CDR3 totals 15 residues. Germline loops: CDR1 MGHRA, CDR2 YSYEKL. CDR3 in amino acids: CASSQEAGQSQPQHF. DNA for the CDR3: TGCGCCAGCAGCCAAGAGGCGGGGCAGAGCCAGCCCCAGCATTTT.

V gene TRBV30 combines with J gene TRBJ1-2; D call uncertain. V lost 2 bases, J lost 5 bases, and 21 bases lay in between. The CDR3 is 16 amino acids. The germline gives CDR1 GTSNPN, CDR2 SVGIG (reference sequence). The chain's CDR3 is CAWSFQILPSPYGYTF. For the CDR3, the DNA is TGTGCCTGGAGTTTCCAGATACTACCATCTCCATATGGCTACACCTTC.

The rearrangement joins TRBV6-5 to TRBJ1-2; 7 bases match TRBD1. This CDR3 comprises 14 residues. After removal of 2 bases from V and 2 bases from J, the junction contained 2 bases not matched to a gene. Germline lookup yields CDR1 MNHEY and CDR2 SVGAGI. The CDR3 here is CASSYGTENYGYTF. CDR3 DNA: TGTGCCAGCAGTTACGGGACAGAGAACTATGGCTACACCTTC.

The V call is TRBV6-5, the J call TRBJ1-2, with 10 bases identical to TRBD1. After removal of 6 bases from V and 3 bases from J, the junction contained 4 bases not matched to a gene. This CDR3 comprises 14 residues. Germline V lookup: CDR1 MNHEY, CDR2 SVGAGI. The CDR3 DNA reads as TGTGCCAGCAGACGACAGGGGGCGGACTATGGCTACACCTTC. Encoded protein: CASRRQGADYGYTF.

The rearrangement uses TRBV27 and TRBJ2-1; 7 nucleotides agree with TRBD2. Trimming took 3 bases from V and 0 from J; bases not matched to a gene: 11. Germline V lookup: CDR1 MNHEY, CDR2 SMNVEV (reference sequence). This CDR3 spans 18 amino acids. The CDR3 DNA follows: TGTGCCAGCAGTTTTTTAGTCGGTGGCGGGAGCTCCTACAATGAGCAGTTCTTC. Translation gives CASSFLVGGGSSYNEQFF.

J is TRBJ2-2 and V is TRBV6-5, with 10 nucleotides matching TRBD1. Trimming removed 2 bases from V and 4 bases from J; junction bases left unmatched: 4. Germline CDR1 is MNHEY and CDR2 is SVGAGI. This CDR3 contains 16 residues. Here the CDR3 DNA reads TGTGCCAGCAGTTACCGAAGGACAGGGGGCACCGGGGAGCTGTTTTTT. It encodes CASSYRRTGGTGELFF.

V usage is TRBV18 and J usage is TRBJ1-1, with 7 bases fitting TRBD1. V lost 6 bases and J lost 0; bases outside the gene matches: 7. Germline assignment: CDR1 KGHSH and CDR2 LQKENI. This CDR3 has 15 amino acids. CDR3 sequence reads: CASSPEQGMNTEAFF. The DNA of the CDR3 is TGTGCCAGCTCCCCAGAACAGGGGATGAACACTGAAGCTTTCTTT.

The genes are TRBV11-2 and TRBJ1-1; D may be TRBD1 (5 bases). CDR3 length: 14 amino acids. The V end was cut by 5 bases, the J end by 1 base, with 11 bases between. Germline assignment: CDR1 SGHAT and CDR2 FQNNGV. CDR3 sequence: CASSRIDRNTEAFF. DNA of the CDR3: TGTGCCAGCAGCCGAATAGACAGGAACACTGAAGCTTTCTTT.

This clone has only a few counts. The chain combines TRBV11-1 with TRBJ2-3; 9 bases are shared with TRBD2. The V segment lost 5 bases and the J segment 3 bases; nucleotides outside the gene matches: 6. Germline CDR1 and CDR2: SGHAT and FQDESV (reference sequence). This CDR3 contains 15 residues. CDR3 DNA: TGTGCCAGCAGCCCAGCGGGGGGCGAAACAGATACGCAGTATTTT. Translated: CASSPAGGETDTQYF.

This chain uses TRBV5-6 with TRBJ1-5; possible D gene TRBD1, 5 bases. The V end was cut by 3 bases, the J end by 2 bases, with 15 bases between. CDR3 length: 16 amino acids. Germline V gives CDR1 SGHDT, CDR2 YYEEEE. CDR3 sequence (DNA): TGTGCCAGCAGCTCCCAGTGGGGGGAAGGCAATCAGCCCCAGCATTTT. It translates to CASSSQWGEGNQPQHF.

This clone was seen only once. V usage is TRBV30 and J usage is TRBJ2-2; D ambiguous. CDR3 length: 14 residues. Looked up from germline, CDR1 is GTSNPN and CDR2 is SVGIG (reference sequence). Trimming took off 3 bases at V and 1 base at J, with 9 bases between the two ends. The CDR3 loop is CAWRTTQNTGELFF. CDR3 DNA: TGTGCCTGGAGAACTACCCAGAACACCGGGGAGCTGTTTTTT.

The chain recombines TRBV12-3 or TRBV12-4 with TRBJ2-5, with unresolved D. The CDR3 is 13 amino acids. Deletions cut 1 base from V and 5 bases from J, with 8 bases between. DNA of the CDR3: TGTGCCAGCAGTTTAGTTCTCGGGGAGACCCAGTACTTC. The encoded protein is CASSLVLGETQYF.